These T cell receptor beta chains were read from a single sample in a study of cytomegalovirus exposure and HLA in healthy donors. TCRdb's table, derived via immunoSEQ multiplex PCR, lists solely in-frame clones and lacks some. The sample records tens of thousands of clones, 70% to 85% being singletons. The sequenced sample consisted of PBMCs. The receptor source for this set is a man between 45 and 60 years old in good health and CMV-seronegative. Each CDR3 is given with its conserved first and last residue.

j_call: TRBJ1-1
v_call: TRBV29-1
cdr3_aa: CSVVGAVTEAFF

j_call: TRBJ1-4
v_call: TRBV23-1
cdr3_aa: CASSQGAGTGVGKLFF

j_call: TRBJ2-1
v_call: TRBV30
cdr3_aa: CAWSFSGRAFEQFF

j_call: TRBJ2-3
v_call: TRBV7-3
cdr3_aa: CASTYGGGDTQYF

j_call: TRBJ2-3
v_call: TRBV18
cdr3_aa: CASSPPTRTDTQYF

j_call: TRBJ2-2
v_call: TRBV9
cdr3_aa: CASSVGTSKGTGELFF

j_call: TRBJ2-3
v_call: TRBV19
cdr3_aa: CASSITAPRGDTQYF

j_call: TRBJ2-7
v_call: TRBV7-9
cdr3_aa: CASSLESLDRQYF

j_call: TRBJ2-7
v_call: TRBV27
cdr3_aa: CASSPHWDRGLYEQYF

j_call: TRBJ2-1
v_call: TRBV11-2
cdr3_aa: CASRGVAPWEFF

j_call: TRBJ2-1
v_call: TRBV7-2
cdr3_aa: CASSLASFPGQPDSYNEQFF

j_call: TRBJ2-3
v_call: TRBV4-3
cdr3_aa: CASSQVAAGGLDTQYF

j_call: TRBJ2-2
v_call: TRBV28
cdr3_aa: CASSLGSGFLFF

j_call: TRBJ2-6
v_call: TRBV5-4
cdr3_aa: CASSLMLGGEANVLTF

j_call: TRBJ2-5
v_call: TRBV5-8
cdr3_aa: CASSLGFSGRVKTQYF

j_call: TRBJ1-1
v_call: TRBV2
cdr3_aa: CASNPAGGGTEAFF

j_call: .
v_call: TRBV6-5
cdr3_aa: CASSQRASGAYEQYF

j_call: TRBJ2-3
v_call: TRBV6-5
cdr3_aa: CASSYAWAADTQYF

j_call: TRBJ1-4
v_call: TRBV5-1
cdr3_aa: CASSLGRPDEKLFF

j_call: TRBJ1-1
v_call: TRBV28
cdr3_aa: CASSLGGGGNTEAFF

j_call: TRBJ1-6
v_call: TRBV5-4
cdr3_aa: CASSLGAPAYNSPLHF

j_call: TRBJ2-7
v_call: TRBV2
cdr3_aa: CASSEKRAGVIEQYF

j_call: TRBJ2-7
v_call: TRBV7-2
cdr3_aa: CASGLQSTGHSSYEQYF

j_call: TRBJ2-5
v_call: TRBV27
cdr3_aa: CASSFTRGGGETQYF

j_call: TRBJ1-2
v_call: TRBV6-4
cdr3_aa: CASSDSRTGLGYTF

j_call: TRBJ1-1
v_call: TRBV18
cdr3_aa: CASSANTRDTEAFF

j_call: TRBJ2-7
v_call: TRBV18
cdr3_aa: CASSPSGLTEQYF

j_call: TRBJ2-7
v_call: TRBV7-9
cdr3_aa: CASSHGQGMYEQYF

j_call: .
v_call: TRBV7-6
cdr3_aa: CASSPLAGLEQYF

j_call: TRBJ1-5
v_call: TRBV27
cdr3_aa: CASSPQGLNQPQHF

j_call: TRBJ1-5
v_call: TRBV28
cdr3_aa: CASSVPRWGVSQPQHF

j_call: TRBJ2-3
v_call: TRBV7-3
cdr3_aa: CASSSGQAPTDTQYF

j_call: TRBJ2-1
v_call: TRBV7-2
cdr3_aa: CASSPRTSGRAEQFF

j_call: TRBJ2-5
v_call: TRBV11-3
cdr3_aa: CASSKGGLAQETQYF

j_call: TRBJ1-1
v_call: TRBV7-8
cdr3_aa: CASSVTGNTEAFF

j_call: TRBJ2-5
v_call: TRBV7-3
cdr3_aa: CASSPNRGGETQYF

j_call: TRBJ2-1
v_call: TRBV11-2
cdr3_aa: CASSNRGVVHEQFF

j_call: TRBJ2-6
v_call: TRBV27
cdr3_aa: CASSRREGAKGANVLTF

j_call: TRBJ1-5
v_call: TRBV7-2
cdr3_aa: CASSLRQGNQPQHF

j_call: TRBJ1-1
v_call: TRBV6-5
cdr3_aa: CASSYSLFTEAFF

j_call: TRBJ2-7
v_call: TRBV2
cdr3_aa: CASSGGTGFREQYF

j_call: TRBJ2-1
v_call: TRBV2
cdr3_aa: CASSGLAGYNEQFF

j_call: TRBJ2-1
v_call: TRBV13
cdr3_aa: CASSLGQGLGNEQFF

j_call: .
v_call: TRBV5-1
cdr3_aa: CASSFVSPPYEQYF

j_call: TRBJ1-2
v_call: TRBV7-6
cdr3_aa: CASSFGQGVYGYTF

j_call: TRBJ2-7
v_call: TRBV18
cdr3_aa: CASSLTGVTYEQYF

j_call: TRBJ2-7
v_call: TRBV18
cdr3_aa: CASSPNQPGQGLEQYF

j_call: TRBJ2-3
v_call: TRBV28
cdr3_aa: CASTSSPGGPTDTQYF

j_call: TRBJ2-7
v_call: TRBV27
cdr3_aa: CASSTETGERAYEQYF

j_call: TRBJ1-1
v_call: TRBV5-1
cdr3_aa: CASSYPQGQGATEAFF

j_call: TRBJ2-3
v_call: TRBV19
cdr3_aa: CASSPRISTDTQYF

j_call: TRBJ2-3
v_call: TRBV2
cdr3_aa: CASSGIRVQGSRTDTQYF

j_call: TRBJ2-1
v_call: TRBV30
cdr3_aa: CAWSTGGSTTNEQFF

j_call: TRBJ1-2
v_call: TRBV15
cdr3_aa: CATSRAQGFDGYTF